This T cell receptor (beta chain) was identified during a study of radiotherapy plus CTLA-4 blockade in lung cancer. Looking at the study overall: In around 19% of patients, objective responses were seen; around 31% had disease control.

This clone was recorded a few times. The antigen is not known. Study observations and caveats: Clones of tumor-derived TCRs expanded in blood after radiotherapy plus ipilimumab. How blood T cell clones changed early, along with interferon-beta, reportedly forecast response best.

Clones were sequenced by immunoSEQ multiplex PCR, and TCRdb holds only the in-frame ones, with some missing. This table has approximately 50,000 clones, roughly two thirds appearing once. CTLA-4 blockade with ipilimumab, together with focal radiation, was given to patients with chemo-refractory metastatic non-small-cell lung cancer. This material consisted of peripheral blood, taken from a patient treated with radiotherapy plus ipilimumab. The TCR originated in a human donor with non-small cell lung cancer who had a complete response to radiotherapy plus ipilimumab.

CDR3 loop: CASSLRAGGAGYGYTF. The CDR3 nucleotides read TGTGCCAGCAGCTTAAGGGCCGGGGGGGCAGGCTATGGCTACACCTTC. The chain has TRBV7-8 and TRBJ1-2, with a weak D call TRBD1 (6 bases). V was cut by 2 bases and J by 4 bases, with 17 bases left in between. CDR1 is SGHVS, CDR2 FQNEAQ, per germline. The CDR3 spans 16 residues.